A single sample gave rise to the 15 T cell receptor beta chains below, sequenced in a study of blood T cell repertoires in COVID-19. Method: immunoSEQ multiplex PCR; TCRdb's copy keeps in-frame clones and lacks some. The table shows over 200,000 clones, with roughly four fifths occurring only once. Sequenced input: peripheral blood. The receptors stem from an elderly woman with COVID-19, enrolled during active disease.

The rearrangement links TRBV11-1 to TRBJ2-1; 8 nucleotides match TRBD2. CDR3 length: 15 residues. The trim removed 3 bases at V and 0 bases at J, leaving 1 base unmatched. Germline CDR1 SGHAT, CDR2 FQDESV (reference sequence). The CDR3 DNA reads as TGTGCCAGCAGCTTGCTAGCGGGCTCCTACAATGAGCAGTTCTTC. Its protein product is CASSLLAGSYNEQFF.

J is TRBJ2-6 and V is TRBV29-1; no firm D call. V lost 3 bases, J lost 3 bases, and 3 bases lay in between. Germline values: CDR1 SQVTM, CDR2 ANQGSEA. The CDR3 has 12 amino acids. The CDR3 bases are TGCAGCGTTGAGAGTGGGGCCAACGTCCTGACTTTC. Protein: CSVESGANVLTF.

This rearrangement joins TRBV4-1 to TRBJ1-1; D possibly corresponds to TRBD1 (6 bases). The germline V and J ends were trimmed by 3 bases and 0 bases, with 8 bases remaining between them. Germline values: CDR1 MGHRA, CDR2 YSYEKL. The CDR3 totals 14 residues. This CDR3 reads CASSHPGVNTEAFF. The CDR3 DNA sequence: TGCGCCAGCAGCCACCCAGGGGTGAACACTGAAGCTTTCTTT.

The J gene is TRBJ1-1, the V gene TRBV3-1 (or the pseudogene TRBV3-2); D gene unclear. V lost 1 base and J 8 bases, leaving 8 bases between the germline ends. The CDR3 extends over 12 amino acids. Germline assignment: CDR1 LGHDT and CDR2 YNNKEL (reference sequence). CDR3 sequence: CASSQVSREAFF. The CDR3 DNA reads TGTGCCAGCAGCCAAGTTTCTCGGGAAGCTTTCTTT.

The chain uses TRBV3-1 (or the pseudogene TRBV3-2) and TRBJ1-6; 7 positions agree with TRBD1. CDR1 is LGHDT, CDR2 YNNKEL, per germline (reference sequence). The CDR3 totals 15 residues. V dropped 5 bases and J dropped 7; count of bases not matched to a gene: 8. The CDR3 nucleotides are TGTGCCAGCAGCGACACAGGGGTTCTGAATTCACCCCTCCACTTT. It yields the protein CASSDTGVLNSPLHF.

V gene TRBV25-1 combines with J gene TRBJ1-1; TRBD1 is a possible D gene (6 bases). Trimming took off 7 bases at V and 2 bases at J, with 17 bases between the two ends. The CDR3 covers 15 residues. Germline V CDR1 and CDR2: MGHDK, SYGVNS. CDR3 amino acids: CASKQTGHGNTEAFF. The CDR3 coding sequence is TGTGCCAGCAAGCAGACGGGACACGGAAACACTGAAGCTTTCTTT.

This chain links TRBV3-1 (or the pseudogene TRBV3-2) with TRBJ1-1, with no clear D. Trimming removed 1 base at V and 5 bases at J, with 11 bases between. The CDR3 contains 14 residues. Germline V CDR1 and CDR2: LGHDT, YNNKEL (reference sequence). The CDR3 spells CASSQGHRLTEAFF. CDR3 sequence (DNA): TGTGCCAGCAGCCAAGGTCATCGGTTAACTGAAGCTTTCTTT.

The J gene is TRBJ2-5, the V gene TRBV4-1, with a possible D match to TRBD2 (6 bases). The CDR3 spans 13 residues. Germline assignment: CDR1 MGHRA and CDR2 YSYEKL. The ends were cut back, 5 bases at V and 5 bases at J, with 12 bases in the middle. DNA of the CDR3: TGCGCCAGCAGCATGGAGGGCTGGGAGACCCAGTACTTC. Protein product: CASSMEGWETQYF.

The chain carries TRBV6-1 and TRBJ2-5; 10 bases are shared with TRBD2. The CDR3 contains 17 residues. In germline, CDR1 is MNHNS, CDR2 SASEGT. J was trimmed by 5 bases and V by 4 bases; bases with no gene match: 13. In DNA form, the CDR3 reads TGTGCCAGCAGTGCCCAACCACTAGCGGGGACGTCGGAGACCCAGTACTTC. Translated, it gives CASSAQPLAGTSETQYF.

The chain has TRBV12-3 or TRBV12-4 and TRBJ2-6; perhaps TRBD1 as D (5 bases). V lost 6 bases, J lost 13 bases, and 7 bases lay in between. CDR3 length: 10 residues. CDR3 sequence: CASSRTVLTF. The CDR3, as DNA: TGTGCCAGCAGCCGGACAGTCCTGACTTTC.

This clone was recorded at least ten times. The V gene is TRBV10-3, the J gene TRBJ2-2, with 9 positions matching TRBD1. This CDR3 is built from 14 residues. Germline V lookup: CDR1 ENHRY, CDR2 SYGVKD. Losses at the gene ends were 8 bases for V and 3 bases for J; bases not matched to a gene: 4. The DNA for the CDR3 is TGTGCCATCTCGGGGGACAGGGACACCGGGGAGCTGTTTTTT. Amino acids: CAISGDRDTGELFF.

The V and J genes are TRBV9 and TRBJ2-3; 11 positions match TRBD2. Germline V gives CDR1 SGDLS, CDR2 YYNGEE. V gave up 4 bases and J gave up 3 bases; unmatched junction bases: 10. The CDR3 loop spans 17 amino acids. The CDR3 nucleotides are TGTGCCAGCAGCCAAAAGAGTGTAGCGGGGGGGACAGATACGCAGTATTTT. Protein: CASSQKSVAGGTDTQYF. Supplemented by reference TRBV9 and TRBJ2-3, the full variable domain reads DSGVTQTPKHLITATGQRVTLRCSPRSGDLSVYWYQQSLDQGLQFLIQYYNGEERAKGNILERFSAQQFPDLHSELNLSSLELGDSALYFCASSQKSVAGGTDTQYFGPGTRLTVL.

The chain uses TRBV3-1 (or the pseudogene TRBV3-2) and TRBJ2-6; 11 positions match TRBD1. J lost 0 bases, V lost 4 bases, and 11 bases had no gene match. The germline V gene has CDR1 LGHDT and CDR2 YNNKEL (reference sequence). CDR3 size: 20 residues. The CDR3 is CASSPTRDRGFGSGANVLTF. CDR3 nucleotide sequence: TGTGCCAGCAGCCCGACCCGGGACAGGGGGTTCGGCTCTGGGGCCAACGTCCTGACTTTC.

In this sample, this clone turned up many times. The chain carries TRBV28 and TRBJ2-7; 10 bases map to TRBD2. This CDR3 is 17 amino acids long. Germline V gives CDR1 MDHEN, CDR2 SYDVKM. V shed 7 bases and J 0 bases; nucleotides not matched to a gene: 12. CDR3 region: CASTSSGSGMGSYEQYF. CDR3 DNA: TGTGCCAGCACATCTAGCGGGAGTGGAATGGGCTCCTACGAGCAGTACTTC.

The chain links TRBV5-1 to TRBJ2-5; 9 bases are shared with TRBD1. Germline CDR1 reads SGHRS; CDR2 reads YFSETQ. V trimming: 4 bases; J trimming: 4 bases; junction bases outside the gene matches: 11. The CDR3 sequence is 16 residues long. CDR3 residues: CASSIWTGELGETQYF. In DNA, the CDR3 is TGCGCCAGCAGCATCTGGACAGGGGAGTTAGGAGAGACCCAGTACTTC.